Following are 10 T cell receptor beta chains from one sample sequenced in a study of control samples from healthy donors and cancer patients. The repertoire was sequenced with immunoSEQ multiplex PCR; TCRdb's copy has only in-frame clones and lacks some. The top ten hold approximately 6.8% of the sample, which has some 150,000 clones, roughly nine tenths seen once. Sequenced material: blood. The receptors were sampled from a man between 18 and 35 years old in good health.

The chain's CDR3 is CASRGPSNTEAFF. The CDR3 DNA reads as TGTGCCAGCAGAGGGCCGTCGAACACTGAAGCTTTCTTT. The V and J genes are TRBV6-5 and TRBJ1-1, with no clear D. Per the germline V gene, CDR1 is MNHEY and CDR2 is SVGAGI. Deletions cut 6 bases from V and 1 base from J, with 9 bases between. CDR3 length equals 13 residues.

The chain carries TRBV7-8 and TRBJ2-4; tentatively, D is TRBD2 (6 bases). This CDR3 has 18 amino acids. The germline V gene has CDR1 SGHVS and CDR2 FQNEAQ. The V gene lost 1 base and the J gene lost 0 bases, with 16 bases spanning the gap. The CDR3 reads CASSLEVWGVLAKNIQYF. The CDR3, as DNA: TGTGCCAGCAGCTTAGAAGTGTGGGGGGTCTTAGCCAAAAACATTCAGTACTTC.

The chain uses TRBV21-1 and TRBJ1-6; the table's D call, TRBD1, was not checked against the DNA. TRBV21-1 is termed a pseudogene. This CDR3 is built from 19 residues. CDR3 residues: CASTQGAGTLLTYNSPLHF. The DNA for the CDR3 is TGTGCCAGCACTCAGGGGGCCGGAACCTTACTGACTTATAATTCACCCCTCCACTTT.

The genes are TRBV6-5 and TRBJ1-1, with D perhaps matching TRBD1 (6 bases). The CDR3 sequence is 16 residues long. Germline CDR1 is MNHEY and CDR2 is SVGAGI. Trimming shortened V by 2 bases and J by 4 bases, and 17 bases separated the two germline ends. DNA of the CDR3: TGTGCCAGCAGTTACCTGACGGGGGGGGCCGGCACTGAAGCTTTCTTT. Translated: CASSYLTGGAGTEAFF.

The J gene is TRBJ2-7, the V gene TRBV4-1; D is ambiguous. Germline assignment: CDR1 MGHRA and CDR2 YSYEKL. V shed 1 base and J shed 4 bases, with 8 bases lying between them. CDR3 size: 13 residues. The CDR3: CASSQALRYEQYF. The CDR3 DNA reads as TGCGCCAGCAGCCAAGCTCTAAGATACGAGCAGTACTTC.

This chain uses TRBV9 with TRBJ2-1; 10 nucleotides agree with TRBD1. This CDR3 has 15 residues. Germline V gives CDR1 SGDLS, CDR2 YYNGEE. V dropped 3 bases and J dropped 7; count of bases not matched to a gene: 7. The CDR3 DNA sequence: TGTGCCAGCAGCGAAGACAGGGGGCAGTTGAATGAGCAGTTCTTC. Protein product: CASSEDRGQLNEQFF. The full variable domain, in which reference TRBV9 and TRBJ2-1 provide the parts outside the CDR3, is DSGVTQTPKHLITATGQRVTLRCSPRSGDLSVYWYQQSLDQGLQFLIQYYNGEERAKGNILERFSAQQFPDLHSELNLSSLELGDSALYFCASSEDRGQLNEQFFGPGTRLTVL.

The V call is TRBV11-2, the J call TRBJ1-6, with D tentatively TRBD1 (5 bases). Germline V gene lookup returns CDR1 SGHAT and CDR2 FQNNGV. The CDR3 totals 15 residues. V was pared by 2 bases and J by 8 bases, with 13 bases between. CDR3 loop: CASSLSAGPDSPLHF. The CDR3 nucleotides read TGTGCCAGCAGCTTATCGGCAGGGCCGGATTCACCCCTCCACTTT.

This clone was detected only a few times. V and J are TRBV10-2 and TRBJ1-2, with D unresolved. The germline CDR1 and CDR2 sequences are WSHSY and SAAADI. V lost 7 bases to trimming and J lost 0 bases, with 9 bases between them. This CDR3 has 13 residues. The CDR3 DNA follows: TGCGCCAGCACTGATCCAGCTAACTATGGCTACACCTTC. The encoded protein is CASTDPANYGYTF.

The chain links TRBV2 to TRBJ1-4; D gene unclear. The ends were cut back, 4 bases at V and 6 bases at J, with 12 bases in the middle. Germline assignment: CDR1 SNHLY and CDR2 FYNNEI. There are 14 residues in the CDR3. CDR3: CASSVGPRDEKLFF. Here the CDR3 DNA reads TGTGCCAGCAGTGTAGGGCCGAGGGATGAAAAACTGTTTTTT.

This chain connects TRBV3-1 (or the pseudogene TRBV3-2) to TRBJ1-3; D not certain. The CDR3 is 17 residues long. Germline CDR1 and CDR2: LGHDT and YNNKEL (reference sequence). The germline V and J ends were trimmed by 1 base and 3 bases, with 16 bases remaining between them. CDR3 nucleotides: TGTGCCAGCAGCCAAGTCCCCTTTGGCAGGCGTGGAAACACCATATATTTT. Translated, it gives CASSQVPFGRRGNTIYF.